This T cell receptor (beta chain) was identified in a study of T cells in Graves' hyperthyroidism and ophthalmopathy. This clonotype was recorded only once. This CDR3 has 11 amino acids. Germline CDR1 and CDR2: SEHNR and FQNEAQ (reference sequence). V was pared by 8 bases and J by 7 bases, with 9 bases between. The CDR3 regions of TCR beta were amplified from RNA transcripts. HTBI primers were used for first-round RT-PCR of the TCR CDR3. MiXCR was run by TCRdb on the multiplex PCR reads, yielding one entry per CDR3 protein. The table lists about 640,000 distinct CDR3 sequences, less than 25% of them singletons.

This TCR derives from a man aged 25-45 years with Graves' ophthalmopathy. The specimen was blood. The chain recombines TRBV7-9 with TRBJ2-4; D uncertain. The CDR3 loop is CASASMNIQYF. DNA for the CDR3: TGTGCCAGCGCCTCAATGAACATTCAGTACTTC. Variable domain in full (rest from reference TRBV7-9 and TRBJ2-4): DTGVSQNPRHKITKRGQNVTFRCDPISEHNRLYWYRQTLGQGPEFLTYFQNEAQLEKSRLLSDRFSAERPKGSFSTLEIQRTEQGDSAMYLCASASMNIQYFGAGTRLSVL.